This entry lists 10 T cell receptor beta chains sequenced from one sample in a study of cytomegalovirus exposure and HLA in healthy donors. Both 60 Vbeta primers and 13 Jbeta primers went into the PCR. Clones were read by immunoSEQ multiplex PCR, and TCRdb kept only the in-frame ones, dropping some. Its clone listing holds tens of thousands of clones. The specimen was PBMCs. These receptors all come from a man aged 50 to 60 in good health and CMV-seronegative.

The chain combines TRBV10-1 with TRBJ2-2, with TRBD1 identical over 8 bases. CDR3 length equals 16 residues. V dropped 6 bases and J dropped 4; count of bases not matched to a gene: 10. Germline CDR1 WNHNN, CDR2 SYGVQD (reference sequence). The CDR3 protein is CASSMLGQVGTGELFF. In nucleotides, the CDR3 is TGCGCCAGCAGCATGTTGGGACAGGTTGGCACCGGGGAGCTGTTTTTT.

Of note for this clone: Sequence at one end of the junction differs from germline and may be a read error. J is TRBJ1-1 and V is TRBV18; maybe TRBD1 (6 bases). The germline V gene has CDR1 KGHSH and CDR2 LQKENI. The CDR3 totals 12 residues. This CDR3 reads CASSPDSTGAFF. The CDR3 DNA reads as TGTGCCAGCTCACCGGACAGTACTGGAGCTTTCTTT. The full variable domain, its missing parts supplied by reference TRBV18 and TRBJ1-1, is NAGVMQNPRHLVRRRGQEARLRCSPMKGHSHVYWYRQLPEEGLKFMVYLQKENIIDESGMPKERFSAEFPKEGPSILRIQQVVRGDSAAYFCASSPDSTGAFFGQGTRLTVV.

The rearrangement links TRBV19 to TRBJ1-2; possibly TRBD1 for D (5 bases). The CDR3 runs to 17 residues. Germline assignment: CDR1 LNHDA and CDR2 SQIVND (reference sequence). Trimming took off 7 bases at V and 4 bases at J, with 25 bases between the two ends. The CDR3 nucleotides are TGTGCCAGTACCGTATCCCTCGACAGCCTTAACCTCTATGGCTACACCTTC. Its translation is CASTVSLDSLNLYGYTF. The full variable domain, with the rest looked up from reference TRBV19 and TRBJ1-2, is DGGITQSPKYLFRKEGQNVTLSCEQNLNHDAMYWYRQDPGQGLRLIYYSQIVNDFQKGDIAEGYSVSREKKESFPLTVTSAQKNPTAFYLCASTVSLDSLNLYGYTFGSGTRLTVV.

The rearrangement links TRBV28 to TRBJ2-5, with 15 nucleotides matching TRBD2. The CDR3 has 15 amino acids. V was pared by 6 bases and J by 7 bases, with 6 bases of the junction left unmatched. The V gene's germline CDR1 is MDHEN and CDR2 SYDVKM. The CDR3 DNA sequence: TGTGCCAGCAGGGGGACTAGCGGGGGGATAGGGACCCAGTACTTC. This codes for CASRGTSGGIGTQYF. The variable domain in full, completed from reference TRBV28 and TRBJ2-5, reads DVKVTQSSRYLVKRTGEKVFLECVQDMDHENMFWYRQDPGLGLRLIYFSYDVKMKEKGDIPEGYSVSREKKERFSLILESASTNQTSMYLCASRGTSGGIGTQYFGPGTRLLVL.

Turning to this clone: Other nucleotide sequences from this sample produce the same CDR3. CDR3 region: CASSGQGNSPLHF. DNA of the CDR3: TGTGCCAGCAGTGGACAGGGTAATTCACCCCTCCACTTT. This rearrangement joins TRBV2 to TRBJ1-6, with 7 bases lining up with TRBD1. Germline CDR1 SNHLY, CDR2 FYNNEI. V dropped 4 bases and J dropped 6; count of bases not matched to a gene: 0. The CDR3 is 13 amino acids.

The rearrangement joins TRBV5-1 to TRBJ2-7; TRBD1 agrees at 10 bases. The CDR3 contains 14 residues. The ends lost 5 bases at V and 2 bases at J; junction bases unmatched: 4. Germline V gene lookup returns CDR1 SGHRS and CDR2 YFSETQ. The CDR3, as DNA: TGCGCCAGCAGGCCTGGACAGGGGGCCTACGAGCAGTACTTC. Translation: CASRPGQGAYEQYF.

This chain uses TRBV7-9 with TRBJ2-2; D may be TRBD2 (6 bases). V lost 0 bases and J lost 3, with 11 bases in between. Germline V lookup: CDR1 SEHNR, CDR2 FQNEAQ (reference sequence). This CDR3 spans 16 amino acids. The CDR3 nucleotides read TGTGCCAGCAGCTTAGCAGGTAGCGGAGACACCGGGGAGCTGTTTTTT. Its protein product is CASSLAGSGDTGELFF.

V and J are TRBV7-2 and TRBJ1-2; D is possibly TRBD1 (5 bases). Germline assignment: CDR1 SGHTA and CDR2 FQGNSA. V shed 6 bases and J shed 0 bases, with 14 bases lying between them. CDR3 length: 15 residues. DNA of the CDR3: TGTGCCAGCAGTCTTGGGACTTTAGCTAACTATGGCTACACCTTC. Translating gives CASSLGTLANYGYTF.

The rearrangement joins TRBV7-9 to TRBJ1-1; TRBD1 agrees at 8 bases. The germline gives CDR1 SEHNR, CDR2 FQNEAQ (reference sequence). The CDR3 runs to 14 residues. Trimming at V came to 5 bases and at J to 5 bases, leaving 7 bases not matched to a gene. The CDR3 DNA sequence: TGTGCCAGCAGCCCCCAGGGGGCTGAGACTGAAGCTTTCTTT. It translates to CASSPQGAETEAFF.

CDR3 DNA sequence: TGTGCCAGCTCGGGTGACAGGCAAGAGACCCAGTACTTC. Protein product: CASSGDRQETQYF. The gene calls are TRBV18 and TRBJ2-5, with D possibly being TRBD1 (6 bases). Per germline, CDR1 KGHSH and CDR2 LQKENI. The CDR3 runs to 13 residues. The V end was cut by 6 bases, the J end by 2 bases, with 10 bases between.